These 14 T cell receptor beta chains share one sample of origin, sequenced in a study of T cell repertoires in cytomegalovirus infection. Antigens for these TCRs are unknown. One entry per CDR3 protein results from TCRdb running MiXCR on the reads. This table holds about 700,000 distinct CDR3 sequences, around a third found once. The sample in question was cultured PBMCs, obtained from culture after CMV antigen stimulation. The receptor source for this set is a human donor in good health (CMV status not recorded). Some clones in this sample may be carry-over from other donors' samples.

This clonotype was detected a few times. The J gene is TRBJ2-1, the V gene TRBV28; D might be TRBD1 (7 bases). The CDR3 has 12 residues. Trimming pared 2 bases from V and 15 bases from J, leaving 14 bases between. The germline gives CDR1 MDHEN, CDR2 SYDVKM. CDR3 amino acids: CASSLSLQGGFF. DNA of the CDR3: TGTGCCAGCAGTTTAAGTTTGCAGGGGGGGTTCTTC. Complete variable domain (other parts from reference TRBV28 and TRBJ2-1): DVKVTQSSRYLVKRTGEKVFLECVQDMDHENMFWYRQDPGLGLRLIYFSYDVKMKEKGDIPEGYSVSREKKERFSLILESASTNQTSMYLCASSLSLQGGFFGPGTRLTVL.

The rearrangement joins TRBV6-8 to TRBJ2-1, with 13 positions matching TRBD2. V lost 10 bases and J lost 5; bases outside the gene matches: 5. Germline V gene lookup returns CDR1 MNHGY and CDR2 SAAAGT. This CDR3 contains 14 residues. The CDR3 sequence is CATIGLAGDNEQFF. CDR3 DNA: TGTGCCACAATAGGACTAGCGGGAGACAATGAGCAGTTCTTC.

V is TRBV7-6 and J is TRBJ2-6; D uncertain. V lost 4 bases, J lost 0 bases, and 13 bases lay in between. Germline assignment: CDR1 SGHVS and CDR2 FNYEAQ. This CDR3 has 17 residues. CDR3 sequence reads: CASSYRTEVSGANVLTF. For the CDR3, the DNA is TGTGCCAGCAGCTACCGGACGGAAGTCTCTGGGGCCAACGTCCTGACTTTC.

The rearrangement links TRBV6-2 or TRBV6-3 to TRBJ2-1, with TRBD2 identical over 8 bases. V lost 5 bases and J lost 8; bases outside the gene matches: 8. This CDR3 spans 14 amino acids. Germline CDR1 reads MNHEY; CDR2 reads SVGEGT. Here the CDR3 DNA reads TGTGCCAGCAGTCGGACTAGCAATTGGGATGAGCAGTTCTTC. Its translation is CASSRTSNWDEQFF.

In its sample, this clonotype was seen once. The V and J genes are TRBV5-4 and TRBJ1-3, with 10 bases aligning to TRBD1. The CDR3 spans 16 residues. V dropped 4 bases and J dropped 4; count of bases not matched to a gene: 8. Per germline, CDR1 SGHNT and CDR2 YYREEE (reference sequence). CDR3 loop: CASSAAAGQGGNTIYF. The DNA for the CDR3 is TGTGCCAGCAGCGCCGCGGCGGGACAGGGGGGAAACACCATATATTTT.

This clonotype was picked up many times. The chain recombines TRBV7-8 with TRBJ1-3; D gene unclear. Germline V gene lookup returns CDR1 SGHVS and CDR2 FQNEAQ. V was pared by 5 bases and J by 2 bases, with 16 bases between. The CDR3 contains 16 residues. CDR3 DNA sequence: TGTGCCAGCAGCCCCGGACTTAGGCGGACTGGAAACACCATATATTTT. The encoded protein is CASSPGLRRTGNTIYF.

The chain couples TRBV12-3 or TRBV12-4 to TRBJ1-1; 7 bases match TRBD1. The junction had 8 bases not matched to a gene; V was cut back by 7 bases and J by 3 bases. The CDR3 runs to 14 residues. Here the CDR3 reads CASTRRGQHTEAFF. The CDR3 nucleotides read TGTGCCAGCACCCGGAGGGGGCAGCACACTGAAGCTTTCTTT.

This CDR3 reads CSAGTSPNNEQFF. DNA for the CDR3: TGCAGTGCTGGGACTAGCCCGAACAATGAGCAGTTCTTC. The rearrangement links TRBV20-1 to TRBJ2-1, with 9 bases matching TRBD2. CDR3 length equals 13 residues. V lost 5 bases, J lost 5 bases, and 4 bases stayed unmatched. Germline V CDR1 and CDR2: DFQATT, SNEGSKA (reference sequence).

The chain joins TRBV29-1 to TRBJ2-1; 9 bases line up with TRBD2. The CDR3 has 13 residues. Germline V gene data show CDR1 as SQVTM and CDR2 as ANQGSEA. V shed 0 bases and J 9 bases; nucleotides not matched to a gene: 3. The CDR3 DNA is TGCAGCGTTGAAGATCTAGCGGGAATTGAGCAGTTCTTC. It is translated as CSVEDLAGIEQFF.

This chain connects TRBV27 to TRBJ2-1, with D possibly called TRBD1 or TRBD2 (5 bases each). Trimming shortened V by 6 bases and J by 3 bases, and 12 bases separated the two germline ends. CDR1 and CDR2 (germline): MNHEY, SMNVEV (reference sequence). CDR3 length equals 14 residues. In DNA, the CDR3 is TGTGCCAGCAGATGGGGGATCGGCTACAATGAGCAGTTCTTC. Its protein product is CASRWGIGYNEQFF.

The chain uses TRBV6-1 and TRBJ1-2, with a weak D call TRBD1 (6 bases). Looked up from germline, CDR1 is MNHNS and CDR2 is SASEGT. The CDR3 is 13 amino acids. V dropped 5 bases and J dropped 8 bases, with 15 bases sitting between them. CDR3 in amino acids: CASSRRDKGGYTF. The DNA of the CDR3 is TGTGCCAGCAGTCGCCGGGACAAAGGGGGCTACACCTTC.

The V and J genes are TRBV7-9 and TRBJ2-7, with D perhaps TRBD2 (6 bases). Between the trimmed V and J ends, which lost 5 bases and 4 bases, there was a span of 12 bases. This CDR3 is built from 13 residues. Germline loops: CDR1 SEHNR, CDR2 FQNEAQ (reference sequence). For the CDR3, the DNA is TGTGCCAGCAGCATGGGTGGGGGGTACGAGCAGTACTTC. This sequence encodes CASSMGGGYEQYF.

This sequence joins TRBV12-3 or TRBV12-4 and TRBJ1-5; the D gene is possibly TRBD1 (6 bases). V dropped 7 bases and J dropped 6 bases, with 19 bases sitting between them. This CDR3 region has 15 residues. CDR3 sequence reads: CASTNRGVRVQPQHF. The CDR3 DNA is TGTGCCAGCACTAATAGGGGGGTTCGGGTTCAGCCCCAGCATTTT.

J is TRBJ1-4 and V is TRBV2, with D perhaps matching TRBD1 (6 bases). The CDR3 extends over 15 amino acids. Trimming stripped 8 bases from V and 11 bases from J, with 24 bases between. Germline CDR1 and CDR2: SNHLY and FYNNEI. As DNA, the CDR3 is TGTGCCAGCGGGAGGGTTTGGGACACCGGTACGAAACTGTTTTTT. Amino acid sequence: CASGRVWDTGTKLFF.